Reported below is one T cell receptor (beta chain). Trimming pared 4 bases from V and 3 bases from J, leaving 15 bases between. This CDR3 is built from 15 residues. Germline CDR1 reads SGHDN; CDR2 reads FVKESK. The authors took PBMCs from roughly 10 ml fresh peripheral blood. The source of the sample is a study of T cells in Graves' hyperthyroidism and ophthalmopathy. Amplification targeted TCR beta CDR3 regions from RNA transcripts. A first-round RT-PCR of the TCR CDR3 used the HTBI primer set. MiXCR, applied by TCRdb to the multiplex PCR reads, yields one record per CDR3 protein. The sample includes around 570,000 distinct CDR3 sequences, just under 20% of them seen just once.

The clonotype originates from a man in his forties with Graves' ophthalmopathy. The sequenced sample was blood. The gene calls are TRBV14 and TRBJ1-1; D not resolved. CDR3 DNA: TGTGCCAGCAGCCGAGGAGGACTGGGGTACACTGAAGCTTTCTTT. Translated, it gives CASSRGGLGYTEAFF. The full variable domain, with the rest looked up from reference TRBV14 and TRBJ1-1, is EAGVTQFPSHSVIEKGQTVTLRCDPISGHDNLYWYRRVMGKEIKFLLHFVKESKQDESGMPNNRFLAERTGGTYSTLKVQPAELEDSGVYFCASSRGGLGYTEAFFGQGTRLTVV.